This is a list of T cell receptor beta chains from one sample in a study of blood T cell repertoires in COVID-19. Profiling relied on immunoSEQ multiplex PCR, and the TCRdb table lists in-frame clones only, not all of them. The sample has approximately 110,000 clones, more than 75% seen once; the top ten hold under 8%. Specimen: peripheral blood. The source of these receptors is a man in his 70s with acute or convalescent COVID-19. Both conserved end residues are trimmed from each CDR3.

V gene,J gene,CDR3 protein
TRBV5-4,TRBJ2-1,ASSLDGHLYNEQF
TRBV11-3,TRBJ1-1,ASSLGQSNTEAF
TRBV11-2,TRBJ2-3,ASSPTGRTDTQY
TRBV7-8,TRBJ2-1,ASSSRGAGVAYNEQF
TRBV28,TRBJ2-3,ASSNLMSGSIADTQY
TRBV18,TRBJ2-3,ASSPTSGYTDTQY
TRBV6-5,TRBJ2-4,ASKWEWAKNIQY
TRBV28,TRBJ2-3,ASSGRGEGYSDTQY
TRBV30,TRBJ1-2,AWSTGTGEGYT
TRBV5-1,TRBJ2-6,ASSLGHLSGANVLT
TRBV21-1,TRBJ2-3,ASSEIRDLTSTDTQY
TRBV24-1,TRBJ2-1,ATSTGREQF
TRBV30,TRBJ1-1,AWRREGATEAF
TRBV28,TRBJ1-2,ATYGTEAYGYT
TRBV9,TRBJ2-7,ASNLNPGEAYEQY
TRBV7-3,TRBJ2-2,ASSQIQGTGELF
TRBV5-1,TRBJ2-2,ASGEQGLTGELF
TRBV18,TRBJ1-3,ASSPYGLGVNTIY
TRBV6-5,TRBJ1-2,ASSTASNYGYT
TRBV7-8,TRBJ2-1,ASSSDRRNEQF
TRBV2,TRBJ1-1,ASSGGQGEAF
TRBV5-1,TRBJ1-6,ASRSNAGTVNSPLH
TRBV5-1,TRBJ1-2,ASSLEGGTGYGYT
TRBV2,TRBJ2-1,ASCRLAGRDEQF
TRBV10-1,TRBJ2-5,ASSDMREQQETQY
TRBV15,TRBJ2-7,ATSTNRGPGEQY
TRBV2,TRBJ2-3,ASSDPGQGDDTQY
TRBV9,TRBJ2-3,ASSSAGGLTDTQY
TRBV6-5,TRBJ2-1,ASRPPTRQRNEQF
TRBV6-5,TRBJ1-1,ASSFQGWTEAF
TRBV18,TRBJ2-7,ASSQRFSGTADSYEQY
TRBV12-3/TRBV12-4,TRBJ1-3,AIRLTAGNTIY
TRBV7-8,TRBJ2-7,ASSLPRGGYEQY
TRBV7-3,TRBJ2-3,ASSPVAGGGTDTQY
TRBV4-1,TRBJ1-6,ASSQGENNSPLH
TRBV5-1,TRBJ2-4,ASNEQGAQNIQY
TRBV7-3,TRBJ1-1,ASSLQGGDFEAF
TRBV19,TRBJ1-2,ASTGQPTNYGYT